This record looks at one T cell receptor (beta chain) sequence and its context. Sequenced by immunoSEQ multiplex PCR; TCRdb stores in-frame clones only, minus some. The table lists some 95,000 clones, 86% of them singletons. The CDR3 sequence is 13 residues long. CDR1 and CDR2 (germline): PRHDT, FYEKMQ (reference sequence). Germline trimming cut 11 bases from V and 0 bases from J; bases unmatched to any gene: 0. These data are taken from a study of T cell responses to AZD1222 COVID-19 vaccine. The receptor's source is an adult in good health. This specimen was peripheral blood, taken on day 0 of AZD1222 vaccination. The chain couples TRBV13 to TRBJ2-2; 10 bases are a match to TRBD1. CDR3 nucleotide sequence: TGTGCCGGACAGGGGGCGAACACCGGGGAGCTGTTTTTT. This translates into CAGQGANTGELFF.